The source of this T cell receptor (beta chain) is a study of OX40 agonist ivuxolimab in advanced cancers. Study details: Each patient was given ivuxolimab into a vein every 2 weeks, at 0.01 to 10 mg/kg. Study-level findings and limits: Relative to CD4+, CD8+ T cells held more expanded clones on average. Among the lowest levels of clonal expansion were found in partial responders at 0.1-3.0 mg/kg.

Points on this clone: Its antigen is undetermined.

Clones were sequenced by immunoSEQ multiplex PCR, and TCRdb holds only the in-frame ones, with some missing. The sample yields approximately 84,000 clones, around 94% seen once. The sample consisted of CD4+ or CD8+ T cells sorted from blood, taken in a trial of the OX40 agonist ivuxolimab. The clonotype was recovered from an adult with an advanced solid tumor such as melanoma, head and neck, liver or kidney cancer.

Here the CDR3 DNA reads TGTGCCAGCAGTTCCACCACCGGTGTAGCCAAAAACATTCAGTACTTC. Protein sequence: CASSSTTGVAKNIQYF. The chain carries TRBV27 and TRBJ2-4; no clear D. The CDR3 sequence is 16 residues long. V was cut by 4 bases and J by 0 bases, with 13 bases left in between. CDR1 and CDR2 from the germline V gene are MNHEY and SMNVEV (reference sequence).